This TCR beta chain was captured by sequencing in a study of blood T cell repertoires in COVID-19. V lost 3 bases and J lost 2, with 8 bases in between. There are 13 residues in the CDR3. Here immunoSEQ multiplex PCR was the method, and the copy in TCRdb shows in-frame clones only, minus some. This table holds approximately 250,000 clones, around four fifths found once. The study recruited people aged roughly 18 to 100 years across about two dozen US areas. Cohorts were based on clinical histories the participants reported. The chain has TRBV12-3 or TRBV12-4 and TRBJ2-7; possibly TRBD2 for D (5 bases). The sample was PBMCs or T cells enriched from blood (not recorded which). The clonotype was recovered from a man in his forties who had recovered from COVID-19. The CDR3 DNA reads TGTGCCAGCAGTTTGTCGGGGACCTACGAGCAGTACTTC. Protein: CASSLSGTYEQYF.